A selection of T cell receptor beta chains follows, all from one sample in a study of cytomegalovirus exposure and HLA in healthy donors. Sequencing used immunoSEQ multiplex PCR; TCRdb keeps in-frame clones, though not all of them. The table lists 70,000 to 95,000 clones, around 82% of them singletons. Sequencing used PBMCs. The receptors originated from a male donor in good health and CMV-seronegative. The CDR3 runs from the conserved cysteine through the conserved F or W. A D gene is named only where the DNA matches it firmly. Part of the rows lack a size; the others show once, few, many or a class for expanded clones.

D gene	V gene	clone size	J gene	CDR3 protein	CDR3 DNA
TRBD2	TRBV6-1	-	TRBJ2-3	CASSSSGWGDTQYF	TGTGCCAGCAGTTCTAGCGGGTGGGGGGATACGCAGTATTTT
TRBD2	TRBV29-1	-	TRBJ2-7	CSALSHPKPTRGGKYEQYF	TGCAGCGCGTTGTCCCACCCGAAGCCAACCCGGGGGGGGAAATACGAGCAGTACTTC
-	TRBV9	-	TRBJ2-7	CASSVVGDSSYEQYF	TGTGCCAGCAGCGTAGTAGGGGATAGTAGTTACGAGCAGTACTTC
TRBD1	TRBV11-3	-	TRBJ2-5	CASSLEGGSETQYF	TGTGCCAGCAGCTTAGAAGGGGGCTCAGAGACCCAGTACTTC
-	TRBV10-3	few	TRBJ1-2	CAISDQDRIPNYGYTF	TGTGCCATCAGTGACCAGGACAGAATTCCTAACTATGGCTACACCTTC
-	TRBV7-2	-	TRBJ2-7	CASSLISQVYEQYF	TGTGCCAGCAGCTTAATAAGCCAGGTCTACGAGCAGTACTTC
TRBD1	TRBV19	-	TRBJ1-6	CASSNRDRGLHNSPLHF	TGTGCCAGTAGTAACCGGGACAGGGGGCTTCATAATTCACCCCTCCACTTT
-	TRBV28	-	TRBJ1-5	CASSHGGGSQPQHF	TGTGCCAGCAGTCACGGTGGGGGGAGTCAGCCCCAGCATTTT
TRBD2	TRBV9	-	TRBJ2-1	CASSVTGTSGVPNYNEQFF	TGTGCCAGCAGCGTTACCGGGACTAGCGGGGTGCCCAACTACAATGAGCAGTTCTTC
-	TRBV11-2	-	TRBJ2-2	CASSLVGGDNTGELFF	TGTGCCAGCAGCTTAGTCGGGGGTGATAACACCGGGGAGCTGTTTTTT
TRBD2	TRBV5-1	-	TRBJ2-7	CASRGSGRPEQYF	TGCGCCAGCAGGGGGAGCGGGAGACCCGAGCAGTACTTC
-	TRBV28	-	TRBJ2-5	CATGGFYGTQYF	TGTGCCACTGGGGGGTTTTATGGGACCCAGTACTTC
TRBD2	TRBV2	-	TRBJ2-5	CASNGGRIETQYF	TGTGCCAGTAACGGGGGGAGGATCGAGACCCAGTACTTC
-	TRBV29-1	-	TRBJ2-5	CSVGEETQYF	TGCAGCGTGGGAGAGGAGACCCAGTACTTC
-	TRBV30	-	TRBJ2-1	CAWSISGTYNEQFF	TGTGCCTGGAGTATATCCGGGACCTACAATGAGCAGTTCTTC
-	TRBV18	-	TRBJ1-1	CASSVQENTEAFF	TGTGCCAGCTCAGTCCAGGAGAACACTGAAGCTTTCTTT
TRBD1	TRBV5-1	-	TRBJ1-5	CASSEQGYSNQPQHF	TGCGCCAGCTCTGAACAGGGGTATAGCAATCAGCCCCAGCATTTT
-	TRBV7-8	-	TRBJ1-4	CASGGQDLEKLFF	TGTGCCAGCGGAGGTCAGGACCTTGAAAAACTGTTTTTT
TRBD2	TRBV5-1	-	TRBJ2-1	CASSLEASGKQFF	TGCGCCAGCAGCTTGGAGGCTAGCGGGAAACAGTTCTTC
TRBD1	TRBV19	-	TRBJ2-2	CATQDRLFGELFF	TGTGCCACCCAGGACAGGCTATTCGGGGAGCTGTTTTTT
-	TRBV9	-	TRBJ2-7	CASSVGGVGEEQYF	TGTGCCAGCAGCGTAGGTGGCGTAGGGGAAGAGCAGTACTTC
-	TRBV7-8	-	TRBJ2-7	CASSAGQVVDEQYF	TGTGCCAGCAGCGCTGGCCAAGTCGTGGACGAGCAGTACTTC
TRBD1	TRBV29-1	-	TRBJ2-1	CSDTRTGNEQFF	TGCAGCGATACGAGGACAGGTAATGAGCAGTTCTTC
-	TRBV28	-	TRBJ2-7	CASSQAYEQYF	TGTGCCAGCAGTCAGGCCTACGAGCAGTACTTC
TRBD1	TRBV4-1	-	TRBJ1-1	CASSPTGSPLEALF	TGCGCCAGCAGCCCGACAGGGTCCCCCCTCGAAGCTCTCTTT
TRBD2	TRBV10-1	-	TRBJ2-1	CASSTGTSEEEWFF	TGCGCCAGCAGTACCGGGACTAGCGAGGAGGAATGGTTCTTC
-	TRBV5-1	-	TRBJ2-6	CASRRQVQSSGANVLTF	TGCGCCAGCAGAAGGCAGGTCCAAAGCTCTGGGGCCAACGTCCTGACTTTC
TRBD1	TRBV5-6	once	TRBJ2-7	CASSWGTGADEQYF	TGTGCCAGCAGCTGGGGGACAGGGGCTGACGAGCAGTACTTC
-	TRBV5-4	-	TRBJ1-2	CASSPRAGPYGYTF	TGTGCCAGCAGCCCCCGGGCAGGGCCCTATGGCTACACCTTC